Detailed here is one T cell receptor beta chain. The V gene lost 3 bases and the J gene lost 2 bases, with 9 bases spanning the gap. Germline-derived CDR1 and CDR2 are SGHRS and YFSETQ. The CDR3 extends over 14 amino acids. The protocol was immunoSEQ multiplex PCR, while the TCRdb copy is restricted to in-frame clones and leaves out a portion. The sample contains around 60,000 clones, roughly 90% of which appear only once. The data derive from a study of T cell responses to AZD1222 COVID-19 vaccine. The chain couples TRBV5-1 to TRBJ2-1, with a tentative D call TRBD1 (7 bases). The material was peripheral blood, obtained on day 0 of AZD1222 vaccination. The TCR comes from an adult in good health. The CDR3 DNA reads TGCGCCAGCAGCTGGAGGGGGCCCTACAATGAGCAGTTCTTC. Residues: CASSWRGPYNEQFF.